Presented here are 31 T cell receptor beta chains from one specimen sequenced in a study of blood T cell repertoires in COVID-19. TCRdb keeps only in-frame clones here, not all; method: immunoSEQ multiplex PCR. The sample has about 52,000 clones, about nine tenths seen once. Sequences were obtained from peripheral blood. The receptors come from an elderly man with active or convalescent COVID-19.

The chain combines TRBV24-1 with TRBJ2-3, with D unclear. Germline V gene sequence: CDR1 KGHDR, CDR2 SFDVKD. The CDR3 is 14 amino acids. Trimming took off 3 bases at V and 0 bases at J, with 6 bases between the two ends. The CDR3 nucleotides are TGTGCCACCAGTGATCCCCCTAGCACAGATACGCAGTATTTT. Residues: CATSDPPSTDTQYF.

V usage is TRBV29-1 and J usage is TRBJ1-2; D may be TRBD1 (5 bases). The V gene lost 5 bases and the J gene lost 3 bases, with 10 bases spanning the gap. Germline CDR1 is SQVTM and CDR2 is ANQGSEA. The CDR3 totals 12 residues. CDR3 DNA sequence: TGCAGCGTTCCAAGGGGTTACTATGGCTACACCTTC. Translated, it gives CSVPRGYYGYTF.

The chain recombines TRBV5-1 with TRBJ1-1; D possibly corresponds to TRBD1 (6 bases). Looked up from germline, CDR1 is SGHRS and CDR2 is YFSETQ. CDR3 length: 15 residues. V was cut by 4 bases and J by 5 bases, with 18 bases left in between. The CDR3 DNA follows: TGCGCCAGCAGCCCAGGCCAGGGGCCGGGTACTGAAGCTTTCTTT. The encoded protein is CASSPGQGPGTEAFF.

The chain uses TRBV28 and TRBJ1-5; a weak D match, TRBD1 (5 bases). The CDR3 sequence is 17 residues long. Trimming took 6 bases from V and 6 from J, leaving 24 bases between them. Germline CDR1 is MDHEN and CDR2 is SYDVKM. The CDR3 sequence: CASRVIFQGTVGQPQHF. CDR3 nucleotide sequence: TGTGCCAGCAGGGTGATATTTCAGGGAACGGTTGGTCAGCCCCAGCATTTT.

The CDR3 region has the DNA TGTGCCAGTAGTATCGCCGAATTCCTAGGCAACACTGAAGCTTTCTTT. Its translation: CASSIAEFLGNTEAFF. V is TRBV19 and J is TRBJ1-1; no clear D gene. The CDR3 consists of 16 residues. Looked up from germline, CDR1 is LNHDA and CDR2 is SQIVND (reference sequence). Trimming cost V 3 bases and J 2 bases, with 16 bases left between them.

This chain joins TRBV19 and TRBJ1-3; D is ambiguous. This CDR3 spans 14 amino acids. V was cut by 6 bases and J by 0 bases, with 9 bases left in between. Germline values: CDR1 LNHDA, CDR2 SQIVND (reference sequence). Here the CDR3 reads CASSEQSSGNTIYF. CDR3 DNA: TGTGCCAGTAGCGAACAGTCCTCTGGAAACACCATATATTTT.

J is TRBJ2-5 and V is TRBV7-7; D is perhaps TRBD2 (7 bases). From germline, CDR1 is SSHAT and CDR2 FNYEAQ (reference sequence). This CDR3 comprises 14 residues. V gave up 5 bases and J gave up 5 bases, with 15 bases separating them. The CDR3 DNA reads as TGTGCCAGCAGCGTCTTGGGGAGGGGGGAGACCCAGTACTTC. As protein: CASSVLGRGETQYF.

V usage is TRBV30 and J usage is TRBJ2-7, with 12 bases fitting TRBD2. Germline V CDR1 and CDR2: GTSNPN, SVGIG (reference sequence). The ends lost 3 bases at V and 1 base at J; junction bases unmatched: 4. The length of the CDR3 is 15 residues. For the CDR3, the DNA is TGTGCCTGGAGCGGACTAGCGGGGTCGTCCTACGAGCAGTACTTC. It specifies CAWSGLAGSSYEQYF.

The rearrangement uses TRBV9 and TRBJ1-6, with D unclear. Germline CDR1 is SGDLS and CDR2 is YYNGEE. The CDR3 sequence is 14 residues long. Trimming left V 3 bases short and J 6 bases short, with 10 bases between. The CDR3 DNA sequence: TGTGCCAGCAGCGAAAGCGTGACTAATTCACCCCTCCACTTT. Its protein is CASSESVTNSPLHF.

DNA for the CDR3: TGTGCCAGCAGCCGCCCCAGCGGGGGGGCAGAGACCCAGTACTTC. Protein sequence: CASSRPSGGAETQYF. This sequence joins TRBV6-2 or TRBV6-3 and TRBJ2-5, with TRBD2 identical over 10 bases. Germline V gives CDR1 MNHEY, CDR2 SVGEGT. The CDR3 sequence is 15 residues long. Trimming removed 6 bases from V and 4 bases from J; junction bases left unmatched: 8.

This chain uses TRBV5-1 with TRBJ2-5, with D tentatively TRBD2 (5 bases). Germline-derived CDR1 and CDR2 are SGHRS and YFSETQ. The CDR3 covers 15 residues. Deletions cut 0 bases from V and 1 base from J, with 10 bases between. The CDR3 sequence is CASSLVGGSQETQYF. CDR3 bases: TGCGCCAGCAGCTTGGTTGGAGGATCCCAAGAGACCCAGTACTTC. The entire variable domain, with the rest obtained from reference TRBV5-1 and TRBJ2-5, is as follows: KAGVTQTPRYLIKTRGQQVTLSCSPISGHRSVSWYQQTPGQGLQFLFEYFSETQRNKGNFPGRFSGRQFSNSRSEMNVSTLELGDSALYLCASSLVGGSQETQYFGPGTRLLVL.

This chain uses TRBV18 with TRBJ1-2, with D perhaps TRBD1 (5 bases). Germline V gene sequence: CDR1 KGHSH, CDR2 LQKENI. The CDR3 sequence is 18 residues long. The V gene lost 5 bases and the J gene lost 6 bases, with 28 bases spanning the gap. CDR3 bases: TGTGCCAGCTCATCCCCCGGCGGGACGCCAAATCGGGTTAATGGCTACACCTTC. It translates to CASSSPGGTPNRVNGYTF.

V is TRBV3-1 (or the pseudogene TRBV3-2) and J is TRBJ2-1, with D uncertain. Germline V gene data show CDR1 as LGHDT and CDR2 as YNNKEL (reference sequence). The V gene lost 4 bases and the J gene lost 9 bases, with 10 bases spanning the gap. The CDR3 is 12 residues long. The CDR3 spells CASSRLVGEQFF. In DNA, the CDR3 is TGTGCCAGCAGCCGCCTCGTCGGTGAGCAGTTCTTC.

The gene calls are TRBV5-4 and TRBJ2-5; D may be TRBD2 (5 bases). The CDR3 is made up of 14 amino acids. V was trimmed by 3 bases and J by 7 bases, leaving 16 bases between them. CDR1 SGHNT and CDR2 YYREEE come from the germline V gene (reference sequence). The CDR3 DNA follows: TGTGCCAGCAGCTCAATAGGAGGATCGGGGACCCAGTACTTC. Translation gives CASSSIGGSGTQYF. Filled out from reference TRBV5-4 and TRBJ2-5, the complete variable domain reads ETGVTQSPTHLIKTRGQQVTLRCSSQSGHNTVSWYQQALGQGPQFIFQYYREEENGRGNFPPRFSGLQFPNYSSELNVNALELDDSALYLCASSSIGGSGTQYFGPGTRLLVL.

This chain uses TRBV29-1 with TRBJ2-5; D may be TRBD1 (6 bases). This CDR3 spans 14 amino acids. Trimming left V 5 bases short and J 5 bases short, with 18 bases between. The germline V gene has CDR1 SQVTM and CDR2 ANQGSEA. CDR3 amino acids: CSVSPGTGSETQYF. As DNA, the CDR3 is TGCAGCGTTAGCCCCGGAACAGGGTCGGAGACCCAGTACTTC.

The chain uses TRBV7-8 and TRBJ2-7, with a possible D match to TRBD1 (6 bases). The length of the CDR3 is 14 residues. Germline CDR1 reads SGHVS; CDR2 reads FQNEAQ. V dropped 5 bases and J dropped 3 bases, with 14 bases sitting between them. This chain's CDR3 is CASSPRTAYYEQYF. The CDR3, as DNA: TGTGCCAGCAGCCCCCGGACAGCTTACTACGAGCAGTACTTC.

The CDR3 DNA reads TGCAGCGTTGATGAAGGGGGCGCCCATGGCTACACCTTC. This translates into CSVDEGGAHGYTF. V gene TRBV29-1 combines with J gene TRBJ1-2, with 7 bases that match TRBD1. V was pared by 3 bases and J by 6 bases, with 7 bases of the junction left unmatched. Germline lookup yields CDR1 SQVTM and CDR2 ANQGSEA. There are 13 residues in the CDR3.

This chain joins TRBV28 and TRBJ1-2; 8 bases are shared with TRBD1. The length of the CDR3 is 14 residues. The germline V gene encodes CDR1 MDHEN and CDR2 SYDVKM. V was pared by 5 bases and J by 5 bases, with 7 bases of the junction left unmatched. The CDR3 spells CASSIDRGGYGYTF. The CDR3, as DNA: TGTGCCAGCAGTATCGACAGGGGAGGTTATGGCTACACCTTC.

DNA of the CDR3: TGCGCCAGCAAAGGGACAGGGGGCACCTACGAGCAGTACTTC. The encoded protein is CASKGTGGTYEQYF. The J gene is TRBJ2-7, the V gene TRBV10-2, with TRBD1 matching 12 bases. CDR1 WSHSY and CDR2 SAAADI come from the germline V gene. This CDR3 is built from 14 residues. V lost 7 bases and J lost 2; bases outside the gene matches: 3.

The chain has TRBV7-8 and TRBJ2-7; 9 positions agree with TRBD2. After removal of 3 bases from V and 3 bases from J, the junction contained 6 bases not matched to a gene. The CDR3 spans 15 residues. Germline-derived CDR1 and CDR2 are SGHVS and FQNEAQ. CDR3 nucleotide sequence: TGTGCCAGCAGCTTCGTAGCGGGGGAGGGCTACGAGCAGTACTTC. Translated, it gives CASSFVAGEGYEQYF.

The chain couples TRBV4-1 to TRBJ2-3; 11 positions match TRBD2. After removal of 3 bases from V and 7 bases from J, the junction contained 6 bases not matched to a gene. CDR1 is MGHRA and CDR2 is YSYEKL in the germline V gene. The CDR3 extends over 15 amino acids. CDR3 in amino acids: CASSQGLAALNTQYF. The DNA for the CDR3 is TGCGCCAGCAGCCAGGGACTAGCGGCGCTCAATACGCAGTATTTT.

The chain combines TRBV5-6 with TRBJ1-5; 9 nucleotides align to TRBD1. The CDR3 is made up of 19 amino acids. V lost 0 bases and J lost 4; bases outside the gene matches: 14. Per germline, CDR1 SGHDT and CDR2 YYEEEE. The CDR3 nucleotides read TGTGCCAGCAGCTTGGGGGGGACAGGGTCGTGGGTAAGTAATCAGCCCCAGCATTTT. This gives the protein CASSLGGTGSWVSNQPQHF.

V gene TRBV9 combines with J gene TRBJ2-7; a weak D match, TRBD2 (6 bases). The ends were cut back, 1 base at V and 4 bases at J, with 15 bases in the middle. Germline CDR1 and CDR2: SGDLS and YYNGEE. The CDR3 contains 15 residues. CDR3 sequence (DNA): TGTGCCAGCAGCGTATGGGCGGGATCTGAGTACGAGCAGTACTTC. It codes for CASSVWAGSEYEQYF. The full variable domain, in which reference TRBV9 and TRBJ2-7 provide the parts outside the CDR3, is DSGVTQTPKHLITATGQRVTLRCSPRSGDLSVYWYQQSLDQGLQFLIQYYNGEERAKGNILERFSAQQFPDLHSELNLSSLELGDSALYFCASSVWAGSEYEQYFGPGTRLTVT.

In this sample, this clone turned up a few times. The chain joins TRBV7-2 to TRBJ1-2, with 7 bases fitting TRBD1. V was pared by 5 bases and J by 0 bases, with 6 bases of the junction left unmatched. Per the germline V gene, CDR1 is SGHTA and CDR2 is FQGNSA. The CDR3 extends over 15 amino acids. The CDR3 nucleotides read TGTGCCAGCAGCGCAACAGGGGAAGCTAACTATGGCTACACCTTC. As protein: CASSATGEANYGYTF. Variable domain in full (rest from reference TRBV7-2 and TRBJ1-2): GAGVSQSPSNKVTEKGKDVELRCDPISGHTALYWYRQSLGQGLEFLIYFQGNSAPDKSGLPSDRFSAERTGGSVSTLTIQRTQQEDSAVYLCASSATGEANYGYTFGSGTRLTVV.

This chain joins TRBV6-2 or TRBV6-3 and TRBJ2-1; 7 bases line up with TRBD2. The CDR3 spans 17 residues. Losses at the gene ends were 0 bases for V and 4 bases for J; bases not matched to a gene: 9. CDR1 is MNHEY and CDR2 is SVGEGT in the germline V gene. In nucleotides, the CDR3 is TGTGCCAGCAGTTACTCCCCACCTAGCGGCATATACAATGAGCAGTTCTTC. Its protein product is CASSYSPPSGIYNEQFF.

The chain joins TRBV11-2 to TRBJ2-6, with 7 nucleotides matching TRBD1. The CDR3 runs to 15 residues. V lost 4 bases and J lost 6; bases outside the gene matches: 6. Germline values: CDR1 SGHAT, CDR2 FQNNGV. The CDR3 DNA follows: TGTGCCAGCAGCTATTGGGGACAGCTGGCCAACGTCCTGACTTTC. Amino acids: CASSYWGQLANVLTF.

The chain has TRBV5-4 and TRBJ1-4; D may be TRBD1 (5 bases). Germline V gene data show CDR1 as SGHNT and CDR2 as YYREEE (reference sequence). This CDR3 comprises 16 residues. V gave up 3 bases and J gave up 4 bases, with 16 bases separating them. The CDR3 region is CASSSGTVQGNEKLFF. CDR3 DNA sequence: TGTGCCAGCAGCTCGGGGACTGTCCAGGGTAATGAAAAACTGTTTTTT.

The chain links TRBV6-2 or TRBV6-3 to TRBJ2-1; 7 nucleotides line up with TRBD2. V lost 5 bases, J lost 7 bases, and 8 bases stayed unmatched. This CDR3 spans 14 amino acids. Germline V lookup: CDR1 MNHEY, CDR2 SVGEGT. In DNA, the CDR3 is TGTGCCAGCAGTCCACGCGGGACTATTAATGAGCAGTTCTTC. Translation: CASSPRGTINEQFF.

The chain employs TRBV11-2 and TRBJ2-4; 7 bases map to TRBD2. Trimming cost V 4 bases and J 5 bases; bases outside gene matches: 11. The length of the CDR3 is 16 residues. CDR1 is SGHAT, CDR2 FQNNGV, per germline. The CDR3 reads CASSSTSGLFENIQYF. The DNA of the CDR3 is TGTGCCAGCAGCTCAACCTCGGGACTATTTGAAAACATTCAGTACTTC. Full variable domain (missing parts from reference TRBV11-2 and TRBJ2-4): EAGVAQSPRYKIIEKRQSVAFWCNPISGHATLYWYQQILGQGPKLLIQFQNNGVVDDSQLPKDRFSAERLKGVDSTLKIQPAKLEDSAVYLCASSSTSGLFENIQYFGAGTRLSVL.

This rearrangement joins TRBV19 to TRBJ1-5, with 9 positions matching TRBD1. This CDR3 contains 15 residues. With 9 bases clipped from V and 2 bases from J, the junction kept 8 bases outside the gene matches. Germline lookup yields CDR1 LNHDA and CDR2 SQIVND (reference sequence). In nucleotides, the CDR3 is TGTGCCAGCAGGGACAGGGCGAGGGGCAATCAGCCCCAGCATTTT. This sequence encodes CASRDRARGNQPQHF.

The chain links TRBV7-9 to TRBJ1-1; 7 positions match TRBD1. Unmatched junction bases numbered 14, after V lost 1 base and J lost 6 bases. Germline assignment: CDR1 SEHNR and CDR2 FQNEAQ (reference sequence). The CDR3 extends over 17 amino acids. The CDR3 reads CASSLGGLTGTGPEAFF. The CDR3 DNA is TGTGCCAGCAGCTTAGGAGGTTTGACAGGGACGGGCCCTGAAGCTTTCTTT. Complete variable domain (other parts from reference TRBV7-9 and TRBJ1-1): DTGVSQNPRHKITKRGQNVTFRCDPISEHNRLYWYRQTLGQGPEFLTYFQNEAQLEKSRLLSDRFSAERPKGSFSTLEIQRTEQGDSAMYLCASSLGGLTGTGPEAFFGQGTRLTVV.